Included here is one T cell receptor beta chain sequence, with context. In its sample, this clone was seen once. Its cognate antigen has yet to be identified. No base quality information exists; no much larger clone differs at one position. The sample's time point, from its label and the paper: about 28 days (+/-7) after the second vaccine dose. AZD1222 recipients whose second dose came at about 4 weeks and those whose second dose came at about 12 weeks were combined into one group, since spike-specific TCR depth and breadth did not differ between the two schedules. Samples from vaccinated people were obtained from the UK trials COV001 and COV002, which included a single-blind randomized controlled phase 2/3 trial of AZD1222 (ChAdOx1 nCoV-19) in healthy adults. For TCRbeta chain sequencing, PBMC samples from trial participants were taken at day 0 and at day 28 after the second dose. This entry comes from a study of T cell responses to AZD1222 COVID-19 vaccine (dated by TCRdb to the early 2020s). Notes on the research overall: TCR sequencing was performed for approximately 240 trial participants, of whom around 200 were given two doses of AZD1222 and some 26 were given two doses of MenACWY control vaccine. Trial participants were enrolled into age subgroups of 18-55, 56-69 and 70-plus years, which contained about 150, 27 and 61 TCR-sequenced participants, respectively.

Study-wide findings and limitations: Participants were mostly white British, with more females than males. The authors suggested clonal diversity may have been underestimated. The whole spike protein was spanned by vaccine-associated CD4 TCRs, and dominant responses were seen in regions 160-218 and 743-854. In the small 56-69-year group, the increase in depth fell short of significance, most likely because of low power. After two AZD1222 doses, spike-specific TCR breadth and depth were significantly higher than at day 0 and than in MenACWY recipients. Conclusions about previously exposed vaccinees are limited because only six or seven AZD1222 recipients were SARS-CoV-2 seropositive at baseline. Epitopes outside the regions mutated in the B.1.351 and B.1.1.7 variants were reportedly recognized by nearly half of the unique spike-specific TCRs. Because no samples from the day 14 peak response were available, repertoires could be characterized only after the peak T cell response.

The CDR3 regions of human TCRbeta chains were analyzed by immunosequencing. The paper's data handling went like this. Repertoire TCRs were matched against a reference library of SARS-CoV-2-specific TCRs generated with the MIRA antigen-specificity platform. Breadth was defined as the fraction of unique TCRs that were SARS-CoV-2-associated, and depth was defined as the fraction of total T cells that were SARS-CoV-2-associated. Using the MIRA data, each spike-specific TCR was mapped to the spike region that the TCR reacts to and placed in a CD4 or CD8 class. Log10-transformed breadth and depth values were compared by one-way ANOVA with Sidak's multiple comparisons tests. The immuneACCESS repertoire file appears here via TCRdb, limited to in-frame rearrangements. These files lack a portion of the clones; in checked studies, under half of the deficit traces to unresolved V genes, and the cause of the others is not known. Clone size and the V and J calls come from that table; the DNA yielded D and trimming. In all, the sample holds about 110,000 clones, and over 90% of those were seen once. Around 2.8% of the sample comes from the top ten.

Looking up the germline V gene yields CDR1 SQVTM and CDR2 ANQGSEA. The CDR3 starts with the cysteine, ends with the phenylalanine, and has 15 residues. The read is trimmed to its CDR3 DNA, 45 bases read in frame from base 1. V has 5 bases trimmed and J has 6 bases trimmed; junction bases matching no gene number 15. The sequence derives from an adult who received the AZD1222 COVID-19 vaccine. The input for sequencing was peripheral blood, taken 28 days after the second AZD1222 dose. The chain employs TRBV29-1 and TRBJ2-7; 8 junctional bases match TRBD1. The DNA sequence is as follows: TGCAGCGTTCAAAGGACAGGGCCCGGTTTGGGCGAGCAGTACTTC. This yields the protein CSVQRTGPGLGEQYF.